In this sample, the clone carrying this T cell receptor beta chain turned up once. Germline CDR1 is LNHDA and CDR2 is SQIVND (reference sequence). Trimming removed 1 base at V and 7 bases at J, with 10 bases between. CDR3 length: 13 residues. Some clones are missing from TCRdb's copy, which holds only in-frame ones; the method was immunoSEQ multiplex PCR. The top ten hold roughly 0.8% of the sample, which has approximately 120,000 clones, about nine tenths seen once. The data originate from a study of OX40 agonist ivuxolimab in advanced cancers. Study summary: Patients received intravenous ivuxolimab every 2 weeks at 0.01 to 10 mg/kg. Previous treatment with anti-PD-1, anti-PD-L1 or anti-CTLA-4 therapy was allowed; approximately 40% had received some.

The chain couples TRBV19 to TRBJ1-1; perhaps TRBD1 as D (5 bases). This clonotype originated in an adult with an advanced solid tumor such as melanoma, head and neck, liver or kidney cancer. The sample in question was CD4+ or CD8+ T cells sorted from blood, obtained in a trial of the OX40 agonist ivuxolimab. The CDR3 sequence is CASSIVPGGEAFF. The CDR3 DNA sequence: TGTGCCAGTAGTATAGTTCCTGGGGGTGAAGCTTTCTTT.